The rows below give T cell receptor beta chains drawn from one sample of a study of blood T cell repertoires in COVID-19. Sequencing was performed with immunoSEQ multiplex PCR; in TCRdb, only in-frame clones are kept and a portion is missing. Of approximately 250,000 clones listed, 85% are singletons. The sample comprised peripheral blood. The origin of the receptors is a man between 50 and 59 years old with COVID-19, enrolled during active disease. Each CDR3 is given without its conserved first and last residue. The D gene is left open where the match is weak.

d_gene,v_gene,CDR3aa
.,TRBV5-4,ASSFNGGLKAF
TRBD2,TRBV19,ATTRAGSTDTQY
TRBD2,TRBV6-1,ASSAITGGPTDTQY
TRBD1,TRBV11-2,ASSPGTAYNQPQH
.,TRBV3-1/TRBV3-2,ASSQVAGSGEQY
.,TRBV5-4,ASSWAATPNTEAF
.,TRBV7-3,ASRTGVGTGELF
TRBD1,TRBV15,ATRRTGGTDTQY
TRBD1,TRBV3-1/TRBV3-2,ASRTGVGEKLF
TRBD1,TRBV5-8,ASSVAGTGRAGELF
.,TRBV6-5,ASSYSGRGSNQPQH
.,TRBV2,ASSGTDSGANVLT
TRBD1,TRBV18,ASSSTGLQKLF
TRBD1,TRBV7-8,ASSRDRGKLF
.,TRBV6-5,ASSYLGSNTEAF
.,TRBV7-8,ASSPLRDTQY
.,TRBV5-6,ASSLPGEGANVLT
TRBD1,TRBV10-3,AISQTGGGNYEQY
.,TRBV4-2,ASSHPLLGGASSYEQY
.,TRBV5-5,ASSFGLVAESSYEQY
TRBD1,TRBV13,ASSYRDRPNTEAF
.,TRBV7-9,ASSSGLDNEQY
.,TRBV5-5,ASSLKGRGNTEAF
.,TRBV6-5,ASSPAVQETQY
TRBD2,TRBV7-3,ASSLSGTSGVGTQY
.,TRBV28,ASSPTGLTRDTQY
.,TRBV5-1,ASSLEGWYQETQY
.,TRBV7-2,ASSSRTSSLGFSYNEQF
.,TRBV11-2,ASSRGQTTYEQY
.,TRBV2,ASSEIQGNYGYT
TRBD1,TRBV7-9,ASSLGGTGHQPQH
.,TRBV3-1/TRBV3-2,ASTDGYGYT
TRBD1,TRBV4-3,ASSRDRGRTGNTIY
TRBD2,TRBV28,ASREPAGVLNTGELF
TRBD1,TRBV3-1/TRBV3-2,ASSHSGQGYTEAF
.,TRBV6-1,ASSDRRGSYEQY
.,TRBV6-5,ASRAADTQY
.,TRBV7-2,ASSPPTGSSGANVLT
TRBD1,TRBV6-5,ASSFGQGINEAF
TRBD2,TRBV7-9,ASSSPGTSPGELF
TRBD2,TRBV4-2,ASSPQLAGDTQY
.,TRBV6-5,ASSYSPGGEPQH
.,TRBV18,ASSPPGGEQF
.,TRBV19,ASSTHRGNTEAF
TRBD1,TRBV10-3,AISETGTGLYNEQF
TRBD1,TRBV24-1,ATSDHPGTGTYGYT
.,TRBV10-2,ASTATPGGYGYT
.,TRBV5-6,ASSLIGAHSDYGYT
.,TRBV19,ASSIPGAGYGYT
.,TRBV30,AWSPPRSPLH
.,TRBV6-5,ASSTGNTEAF
.,TRBV11-3,ASSLDGQGSYNEQF
TRBD1,TRBV7-9,ASSLAGQLYNEQF
TRBD2,TRBV7-6,ASSPGTSLDYEQY
.,TRBV21-1,ASSKDAICGTRHQPQH
TRBD1,TRBV29-1,SAVSRDRVRETQY
.,TRBV9,ASSVTSGLNTGELF
TRBD1,TRBV23-1,ASSQGQGDPYEQF
TRBD1,TRBV4-1,ASSQGSSRTGGYT